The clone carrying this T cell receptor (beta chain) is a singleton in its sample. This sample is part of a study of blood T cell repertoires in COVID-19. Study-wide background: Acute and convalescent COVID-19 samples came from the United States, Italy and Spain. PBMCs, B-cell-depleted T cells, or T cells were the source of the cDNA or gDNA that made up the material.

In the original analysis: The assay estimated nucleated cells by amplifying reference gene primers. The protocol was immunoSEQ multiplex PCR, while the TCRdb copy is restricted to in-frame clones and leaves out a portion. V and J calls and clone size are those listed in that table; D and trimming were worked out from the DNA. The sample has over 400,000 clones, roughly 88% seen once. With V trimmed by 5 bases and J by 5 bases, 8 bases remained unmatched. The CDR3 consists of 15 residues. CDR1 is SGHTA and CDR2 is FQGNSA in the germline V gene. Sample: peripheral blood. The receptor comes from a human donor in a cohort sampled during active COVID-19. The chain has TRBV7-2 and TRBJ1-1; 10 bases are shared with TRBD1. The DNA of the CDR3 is TGTGCCAGCAGCAACCGACAGGGGGCATGGACTGAAGCTTTCTTT. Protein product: CASSNRQGAWTEAFF.